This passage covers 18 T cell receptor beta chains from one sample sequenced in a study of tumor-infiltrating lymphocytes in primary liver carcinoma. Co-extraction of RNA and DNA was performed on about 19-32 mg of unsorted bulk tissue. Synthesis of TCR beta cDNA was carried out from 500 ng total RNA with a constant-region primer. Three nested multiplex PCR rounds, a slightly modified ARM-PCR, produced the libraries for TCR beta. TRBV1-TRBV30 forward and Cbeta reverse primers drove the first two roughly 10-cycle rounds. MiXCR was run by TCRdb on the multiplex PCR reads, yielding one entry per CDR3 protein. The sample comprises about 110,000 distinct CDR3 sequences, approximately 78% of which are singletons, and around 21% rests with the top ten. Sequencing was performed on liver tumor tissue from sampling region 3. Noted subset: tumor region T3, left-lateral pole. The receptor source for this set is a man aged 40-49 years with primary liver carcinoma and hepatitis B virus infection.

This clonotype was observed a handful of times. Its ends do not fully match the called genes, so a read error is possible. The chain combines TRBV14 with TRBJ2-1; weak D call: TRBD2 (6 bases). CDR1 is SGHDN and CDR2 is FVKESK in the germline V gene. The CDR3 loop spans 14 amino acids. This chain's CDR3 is CVSSQGGGVGEQFF. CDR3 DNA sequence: TGTGTCAGCAGTCAAGGTGGCGGGGTTGGGGAGCAGTTCTTC.

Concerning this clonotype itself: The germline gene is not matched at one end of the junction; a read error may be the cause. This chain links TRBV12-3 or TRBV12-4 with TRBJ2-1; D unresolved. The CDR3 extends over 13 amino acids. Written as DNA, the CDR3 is TGTGCCAGTAGTCCTTTCCCGCGCCCCGAGCCGTTCTTC. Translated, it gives CASSPFPRPEPFF.

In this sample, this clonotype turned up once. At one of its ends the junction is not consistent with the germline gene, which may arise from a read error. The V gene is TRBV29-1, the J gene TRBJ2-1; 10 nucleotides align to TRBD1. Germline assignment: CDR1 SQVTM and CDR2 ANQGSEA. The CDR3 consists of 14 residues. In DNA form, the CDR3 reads TGCAGCGTCGACGGGACAGGGGTGAGCAATAAGCAGCTCTTC. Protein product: CSVDGTGVSNKQLF.

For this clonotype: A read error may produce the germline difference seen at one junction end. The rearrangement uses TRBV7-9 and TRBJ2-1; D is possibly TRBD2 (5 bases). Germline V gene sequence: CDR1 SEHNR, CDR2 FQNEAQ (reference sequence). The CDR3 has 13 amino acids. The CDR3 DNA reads TGTGCCAACAGCTTAGAGGATCGGGAATGGCAGTTCTTC. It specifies CANSLEDREWQFF.

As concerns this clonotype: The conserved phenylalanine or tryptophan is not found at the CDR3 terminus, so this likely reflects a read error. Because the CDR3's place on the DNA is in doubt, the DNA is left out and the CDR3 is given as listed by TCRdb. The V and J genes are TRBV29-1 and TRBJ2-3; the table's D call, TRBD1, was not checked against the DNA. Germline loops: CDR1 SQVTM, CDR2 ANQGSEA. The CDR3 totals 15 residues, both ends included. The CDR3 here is CRVEGGAGITDTQYY.

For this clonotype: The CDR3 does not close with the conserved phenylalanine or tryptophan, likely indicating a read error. The CDR3 bases are TGTTCCAGTAGGATCACAGGGGATGAAGCTTTCTAT. Translating it yields CSSRITGDEAFY. The chain joins TRBV28 to TRBJ1-1; 7 nucleotides align to TRBD1. The CDR3 totals 12 residues. Germline CDR1 reads MDHEN; CDR2 reads SYDVKM.

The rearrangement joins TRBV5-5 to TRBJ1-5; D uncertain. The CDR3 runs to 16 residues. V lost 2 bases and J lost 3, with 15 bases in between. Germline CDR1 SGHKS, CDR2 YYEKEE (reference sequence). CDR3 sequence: CASSLFAGRDNQPQHF. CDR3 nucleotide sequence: TGTGCCAGCAGCTTATTTGCAGGAAGAGACAATCAGCCCCAGCATTTT.

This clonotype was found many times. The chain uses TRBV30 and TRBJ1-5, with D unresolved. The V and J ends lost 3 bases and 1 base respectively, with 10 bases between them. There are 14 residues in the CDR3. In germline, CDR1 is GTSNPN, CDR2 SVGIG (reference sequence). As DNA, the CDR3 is TGTGCCTGGAGGGCCGAGCCGAGCAATCAGCCCCAGCATTTT. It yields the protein CAWRAEPSNQPQHF.

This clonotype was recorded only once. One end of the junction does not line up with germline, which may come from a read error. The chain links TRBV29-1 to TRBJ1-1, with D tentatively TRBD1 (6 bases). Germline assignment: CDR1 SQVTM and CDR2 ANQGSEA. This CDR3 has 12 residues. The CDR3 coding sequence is TGCAGCGTTGACTTGGGGGACACTGAACCTTTCTTT. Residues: CSVDLGDTEPFF.

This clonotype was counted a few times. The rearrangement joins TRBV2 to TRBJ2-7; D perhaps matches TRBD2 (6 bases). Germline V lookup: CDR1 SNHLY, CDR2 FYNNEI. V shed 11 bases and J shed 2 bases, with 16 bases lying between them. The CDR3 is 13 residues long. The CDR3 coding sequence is TGTGCCGGGGCTTGCGGGACCACCTACGAGCAGTACTTC. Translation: CAGACGTTYEQYF.

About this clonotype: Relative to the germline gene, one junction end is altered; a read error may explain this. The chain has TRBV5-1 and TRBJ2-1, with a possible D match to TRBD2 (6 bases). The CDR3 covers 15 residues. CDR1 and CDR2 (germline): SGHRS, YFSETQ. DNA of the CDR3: TGTGCCAGCAGCTTGGGGGGACGGACGGACAATGAGCGGTTCTTC. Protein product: CASSLGGRTDNERFF.

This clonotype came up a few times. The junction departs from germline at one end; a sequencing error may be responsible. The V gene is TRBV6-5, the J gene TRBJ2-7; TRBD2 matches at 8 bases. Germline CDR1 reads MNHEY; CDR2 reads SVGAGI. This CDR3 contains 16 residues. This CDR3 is CACKGGVSGDTYEHYF. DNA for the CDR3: TGTGCCTGCAAGGGGGGTGTTAGCGGGGATACCTACGAGCATTACTTC.

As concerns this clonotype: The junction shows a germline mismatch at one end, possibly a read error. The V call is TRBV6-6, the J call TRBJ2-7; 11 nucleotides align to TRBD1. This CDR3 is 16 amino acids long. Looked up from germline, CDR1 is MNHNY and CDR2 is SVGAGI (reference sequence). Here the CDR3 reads CANSSTPGQGVREEYF. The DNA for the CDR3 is TGTGCCAACAGTTCTACCCCGGGACAGGGGGTGCGTGAGGAGTACTTC.

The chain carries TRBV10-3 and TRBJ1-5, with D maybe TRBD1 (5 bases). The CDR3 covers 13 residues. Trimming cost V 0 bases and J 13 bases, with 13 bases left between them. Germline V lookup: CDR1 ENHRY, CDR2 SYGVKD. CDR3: CAISESGDQSQHF. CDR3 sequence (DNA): TGTGCCATCAGTGAGTCGGGGGATCAGTCTCAGCATTTT.

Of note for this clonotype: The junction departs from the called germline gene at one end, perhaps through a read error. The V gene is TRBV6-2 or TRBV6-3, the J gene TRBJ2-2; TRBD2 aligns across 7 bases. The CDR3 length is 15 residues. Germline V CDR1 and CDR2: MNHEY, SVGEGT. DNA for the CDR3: TGTGCCAGCAGTTACCTGGGGAGGGCTGCCGGGGAACTGTTTTTC. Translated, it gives CASSYLGRAAGELFF.

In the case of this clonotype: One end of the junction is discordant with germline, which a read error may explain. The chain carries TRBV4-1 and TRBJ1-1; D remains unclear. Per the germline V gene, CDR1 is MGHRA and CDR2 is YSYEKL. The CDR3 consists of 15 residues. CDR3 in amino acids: CVSCHPGELNTEASF. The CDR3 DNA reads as TGCGTCAGCTGCCACCCGGGAGAGTTGAACACTGAAGCTTCCTTT.

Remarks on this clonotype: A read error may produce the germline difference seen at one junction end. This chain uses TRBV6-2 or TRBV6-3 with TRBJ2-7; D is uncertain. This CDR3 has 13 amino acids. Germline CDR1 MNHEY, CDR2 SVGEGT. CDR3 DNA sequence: TGTGCCAACAGTTACGAGGTACCCTGGGAGCAGTACTTC. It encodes CANSYEVPWEQYF.

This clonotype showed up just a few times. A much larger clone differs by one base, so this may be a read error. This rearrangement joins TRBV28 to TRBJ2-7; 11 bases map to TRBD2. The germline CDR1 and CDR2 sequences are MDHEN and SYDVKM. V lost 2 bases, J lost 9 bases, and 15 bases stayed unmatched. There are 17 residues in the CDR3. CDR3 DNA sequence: TGTGCCAGCAGTTTAGCCGCGACTAGCGGGAAACAGAACGGGCAGTACTTC. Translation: CASSLAATSGKQNGQYF.